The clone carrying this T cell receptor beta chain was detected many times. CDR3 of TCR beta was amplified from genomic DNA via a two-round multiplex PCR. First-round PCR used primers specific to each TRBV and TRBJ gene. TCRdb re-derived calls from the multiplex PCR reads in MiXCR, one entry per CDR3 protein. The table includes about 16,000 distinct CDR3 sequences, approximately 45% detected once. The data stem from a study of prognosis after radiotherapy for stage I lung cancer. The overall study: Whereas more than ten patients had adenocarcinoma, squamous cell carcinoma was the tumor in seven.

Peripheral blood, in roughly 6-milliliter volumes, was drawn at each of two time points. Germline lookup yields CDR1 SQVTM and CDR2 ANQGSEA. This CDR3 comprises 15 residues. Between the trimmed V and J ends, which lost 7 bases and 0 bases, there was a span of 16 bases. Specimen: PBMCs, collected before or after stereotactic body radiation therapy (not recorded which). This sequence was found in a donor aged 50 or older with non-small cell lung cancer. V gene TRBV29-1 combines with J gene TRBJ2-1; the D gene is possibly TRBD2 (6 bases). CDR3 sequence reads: CSAAWRDLSYNEQFF. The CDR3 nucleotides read TGCAGCGCTGCCTGGCGGGATCTCTCCTACAATGAGCAGTTCTTC.